The 2 T cell receptor beta chains presented below share a single source sample, sequenced in a study of regulatory T cells in long-lasting Graves disease. Library construction for TCR beta used iRepertoire HTBI primers and Arm-PCR of CDR3 regions. TCRdb reprocessed the multiplex PCR reads via MiXCR and lists one record per CDR3 protein. This repertoire shows some 440,000 distinct CDR3 sequences, under 25% found once; its top ten account for less than 9%. The time point denotes: persistent/refractory GD, antithyroid drugs over 5 years with positive TRAb. PBMCs provided the RNA from which the TCR library was made. The sample was peripheral blood mononuclear cells (PBMCs), taken when the disease was refractory, from a patient treated with antithyroid drugs. Receptors were obtained from a female donor with Graves disease.

This clonotype came up a few times. This chain links TRBV5-1 with TRBJ2-7, with 8 bases that match TRBD1. Trimming cost V 0 bases and J 3 bases; bases outside gene matches: 5. Germline V gene data show CDR1 as SGHRS and CDR2 as YFSETQ. The CDR3 is 15 amino acids. CDR3 amino acids: CASSLGQGYFYEQYF. CDR3 nucleotides: TGCGCCAGCAGCTTGGGACAGGGGTATTTCTACGAGCAGTACTTC.

This clonotype was seen once. The chain has TRBV7-2 and TRBJ2-7; 8 bases agree with TRBD2. The junction had 8 bases not matched to a gene; V was cut back by 5 bases and J by 2 bases. The CDR3 totals 15 residues. The germline V gene encodes CDR1 SGHTA and CDR2 FQGNSA. CDR3 sequence (DNA): TGTGCCAGCAGCCCAGGCGGGACTAGACCCTACGAGCAGTACTTC. Amino acids: CASSPGGTRPYEQYF.